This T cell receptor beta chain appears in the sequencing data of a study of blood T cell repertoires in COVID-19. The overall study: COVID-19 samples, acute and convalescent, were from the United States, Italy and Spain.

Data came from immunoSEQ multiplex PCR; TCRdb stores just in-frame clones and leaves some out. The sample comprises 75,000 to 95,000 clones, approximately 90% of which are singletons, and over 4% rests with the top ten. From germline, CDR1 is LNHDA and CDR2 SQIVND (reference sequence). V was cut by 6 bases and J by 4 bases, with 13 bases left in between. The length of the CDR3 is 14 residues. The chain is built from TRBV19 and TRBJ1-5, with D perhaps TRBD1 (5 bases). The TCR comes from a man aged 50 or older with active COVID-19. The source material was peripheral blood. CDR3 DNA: TGTGCCAGTAGGGATGACAGTTTTAATCAGCCCCAGCATTTT. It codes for CASRDDSFNQPQHF.